This record looks at one T cell receptor (beta chain) sequence and its context. The CDR3 sequence is 14 residues long. Germline V gene lookup returns CDR1 LGHNT and CDR2 FRNRAP. The V and J ends lost 6 bases and 2 bases respectively, with 8 bases between them. The data stem from a study of blood T cells in healthy people across ages. Primers used in a second PCR of roughly 7 to 12 cycles were a sample-barcoded 5' primer and a J-beta primer mix. Via MiXCR, TCRdb re-called the 5' RACE reads, giving one row per CDR3 protein. Among over a million distinct CDR3 sequences, about 25% were seen once, and the ten largest hold approximately 0.75%. The data also belong to a second study, concerning T cells of mothers and their children.

The sequence was obtained from a girl aged 2-10 years in good health. The J gene is TRBJ2-6, the V gene TRBV12-5; unclear D gene. The sequencing input was blood. DNA for the CDR3: TGTGCTAGTGGCCTAATAGCTGGGGCCAACGTCCTGACTTTC. It codes for CASGLIAGANVLTF.